The 21 T cell receptor beta chains given below trace back to one sample, sequenced in a study of vaccination and CD4 T cells after COVID-19 (dated by TCRdb to the early 2020s). The sample's treatment or condition, from its label and the paper: approximately nine-day PBMC culture with coronavirus spike peptide pools or control peptides (ViraFEST assay). Libraries were prepared through PCR. Sequencing relied on an Illumina iSeq 100. DNA from cultured CD4+ T cells was subjected to TCR sequencing with the Oncomine TCR Beta short-read assay at the Johns Hopkins FTIC core. The public reads were quality trimmed at Q25 with fastp and then assembled into clones with MiXCR by TCRdb, keeping productive beta chains. Each entry is one CDR3 protein sequence, shown with its most common DNA and genes. Across this sample there are under 25,000 distinct CDR3 sequences, with approximately 80% seen only once. The top ten constitute approximately 18% of the sample.

For these TCRs, the target antigens are not known. This sample comprised CD4+ T cells from blood, cultured in vitro, obtained after SARS-CoV-2 vaccination. The receptors come from a human donor who received a COVID-19 vaccine.

The rearrangement links TRBV5-1 to TRBJ2-7; 11 positions match TRBD2. V gave up 4 bases and J gave up 2 bases; unmatched junction bases: 5. The V gene's germline CDR1 is SGHRS and CDR2 YFSETQ. CDR3 size: 15 residues. The CDR3 spells CASSASGGFTYEQYF. The CDR3 DNA reads TGCGCCAGCAGCGCTAGCGGGGGGTTCACCTACGAGCAGTACTTC.

The genes are TRBV5-1 and TRBJ1-2, with D tentatively TRBD1 (6 bases). Germline V gene sequence: CDR1 SGHRS, CDR2 YFSETQ. This CDR3 is 15 amino acids long. V gave up 0 bases and J gave up 4 bases, with 13 bases separating them. In DNA, the CDR3 is TGCGCCAGCAGCTTGGATGGGGTAGGGGGCTATGGCTACACCTTC. It translates to CASSLDGVGGYGYTF.

This clonotype was observed a single time. The chain recombines TRBV15 with TRBJ1-1, with D maybe TRBD1 (5 bases). Trimming shortened V by 2 bases and J by 0 bases, and 19 bases separated the two germline ends. Germline CDR1 and CDR2: LNHNV and YYDKDF (reference sequence). This CDR3 has 18 residues. The DNA for the CDR3 is TGTGCCACCAGCAGAACCGGGGGTCTCGGATATATGAACACTGAAGCTTTCTTT. This codes for CATSRTGGLGYMNTEAFF.

The CDR3 protein is CASTGRDYQETQYF. The CDR3 nucleotides read TGTGCCAGCACCGGCAGGGATTACCAAGAGACCCAGTACTTC. The chain combines TRBV7-8 with TRBJ2-5; TRBD1 might be the D (5 bases). The germline gives CDR1 SGHVS, CDR2 FQNEAQ. The V gene lost 7 bases and the J gene lost 0 bases, with 12 bases spanning the gap. The CDR3 has 14 residues.

J is TRBJ1-5 and V is TRBV30, with a tentative D call TRBD1 (5 bases). Deletions cut 3 bases from V and 3 bases from J, with 9 bases between. The CDR3 loop spans 13 amino acids. CDR1 GTSNPN and CDR2 SVGIG come from the germline V gene (reference sequence). The DNA for the CDR3 is TGTGCCTGGAGGGGGGGGACCAATCAGCCCCAGCATTTT. This gives the protein CAWRGGTNQPQHF. Full variable domain (rest looked up from reference TRBV30 and TRBJ1-5): SQTIHQWPATLVQPVGSPLSLECTVEGTSNPNLYWYRQAAGRGLQLLFYSVGIGQISSEVPQNLSASRPQDRQFILSSKKLLLSDSGFYLCAWRGGTNQPQHFGDGTRLSIL.

To note about this clonotype: No DNA is shown, since the ends of the CDR3 on it are uncertain; the CDR3 is the one TCRdb lists. The rearrangement links TRBV19 to TRBJ1-2; the DNA was not used to check the table's D call, TRBD1. The CDR3 extends over 13 residues, inclusive of both ends. CDR1 is LNHDA, CDR2 SQIVND, per germline (reference sequence). The chain's CDR3 is CASYRGRDYGCTF.

The gene calls are TRBV24-1 and TRBJ1-1; 8 positions agree with TRBD1. Germline loops: CDR1 KGHDR, CDR2 SFDVKD. With V trimmed by 5 bases and J by 0 bases, 1 base remained unmatched. CDR3 length: 14 residues. The CDR3 spells CATSGTGLNTEAFF. In DNA, the CDR3 is TGTGCCACCAGTGGGACAGGGCTGAACACTGAAGCTTTCTTT.

The rearrangement uses TRBV7-8 and TRBJ2-3; possibly TRBD1 for D (5 bases). V shed 5 bases and J shed 4 bases, with 16 bases lying between them. The CDR3 is 15 amino acids. CDR1 and CDR2 from the germline V gene are SGHVS and FQNEAQ. The CDR3 DNA follows: TGTGCCAGCAGCGCCCAGGGTTCCATACCAGATACGCAGTATTTT. Residues: CASSAQGSIPDTQYF.

In its sample, this clonotype was seen once. This sequence joins TRBV7-8 and TRBJ1-1; the D is unclear. This CDR3 comprises 15 residues. The V and J ends lost 0 bases and 8 bases respectively, with 16 bases between them. The V gene's germline CDR1 is SGHVS and CDR2 FQNEAQ. In DNA, the CDR3 is TGTGCCAGCAGCTTAGCGCTAGAGGGAACAAGAGAAGCTTTCTTT. Amino acid sequence: CASSLALEGTREAFF.

This rearrangement joins TRBV24-1 to TRBJ1-2; D remains unclear. This CDR3 spans 13 amino acids. Looked up from germline, CDR1 is KGHDR and CDR2 is SFDVKD. V lost 6 bases and J 1 base, leaving 8 bases between the germline ends. CDR3 coding DNA: TGTGCCACCAGTACCGGGAGTAACTATGGCTACACCTTC. Translation: CATSTGSNYGYTF.

This clonotype was seen a few times. This sequence joins TRBV12-5 and TRBJ1-2; no clear D gene. CDR3 size: 15 residues. Germline CDR1 is LGHNT and CDR2 is FRNRAP. Trimming left V 3 bases short and J 4 bases short, with 15 bases between. CDR3 protein: CASGFSRDTSYGYTF. The CDR3 coding sequence is TGTGCTAGTGGTTTCTCCCGCGACACCAGCTATGGCTACACCTTC. The full variable domain, completed using reference TRBV12-5 and TRBJ1-2, is DARVTQTPRHKVTEMGQEVTMRCQPILGHNTVFWYRQTMMQGLELLAYFRNRAPLDDSGMPKDRFSAEMPDATLATLKIQPSEPRDSAVYFCASGFSRDTSYGYTFGSGTRLTVV.

V usage is TRBV14 and J usage is TRBJ1-2; 12 bases align to TRBD1. The V gene's germline CDR1 is SGHDN and CDR2 FVKESK. The junction had 6 bases not matched to a gene; V was cut back by 4 bases and J by 6 bases. The CDR3 extends over 15 amino acids. The DNA of the CDR3 is TGTGCCAGCAGCCTTACCGGGACAGGGGGCCATGGCTACACCTTC. The encoded protein is CASSLTGTGGHGYTF.

The chain recombines TRBV10-1 with TRBJ2-3, with D perhaps given as TRBD1 or TRBD2 (5 bases each). Trimming pared 5 bases from V and 5 bases from J, leaving 11 bases between. The CDR3 is made up of 13 amino acids. The V gene's germline CDR1 is WNHNN and CDR2 SYGVQD (reference sequence). The CDR3 protein is CASSSRGEDTQYF. CDR3 bases: TGCGCCAGCAGTTCGAGAGGGGAAGATACGCAGTATTTT.

The rearrangement links TRBV7-8 to TRBJ2-5, with TRBD1 identical over 9 bases. V trimming: 4 bases; J trimming: 4 bases; junction bases outside the gene matches: 7. The germline gives CDR1 SGHVS, CDR2 FQNEAQ. The CDR3 loop spans 15 amino acids. DNA of the CDR3: TGTGCCAGCAGCTGGACAGGGGAGTTTGGAGAGACCCAGTACTTC. Its protein product is CASSWTGEFGETQYF.

This sequence joins TRBV7-2 and TRBJ2-1; 11 bases are a match to TRBD2. V lost 5 bases, J lost 8 bases, and 11 bases stayed unmatched. Germline V gene data show CDR1 as SGHTA and CDR2 as FQGNSA. The CDR3 sequence is 16 residues long. This chain's CDR3 is CASSPLSGGGGDEQFF. CDR3 coding DNA: TGTGCCAGCAGCCCCCTTAGCGGGGGGGGGGGGGATGAGCAGTTCTTC.

The genes are TRBV24-1 and TRBJ2-2, with 10 bases aligning to TRBD1. The CDR3 length is 17 residues. Per germline, CDR1 KGHDR and CDR2 SFDVKD. With V trimmed by 4 bases and J by 3 bases, 7 bases remained unmatched. The CDR3 here is CATSDPRQGADTGELFF. The CDR3 nucleotides are TGTGCCACCAGTGACCCGAGACAGGGGGCGGACACCGGGGAGCTGTTTTTT.

A word on this clonotype: One end of the junction fails to match germline, which may point to a read error. The chain recombines TRBV10-1 with TRBJ1-1; D call uncertain. CDR1 and CDR2 (germline): WNHNN, SYGVQD (reference sequence). The CDR3 contains 13 residues. The CDR3 DNA reads TGCGCCAGCAGTGATGGAATGAACACTGAAGTTTTCTTT. Translated, it gives CASSDGMNTEVFF.

The V call is TRBV2, the J call TRBJ1-6; 7 bases line up with TRBD1. Losses at the gene ends were 3 bases for V and 3 bases for J; bases not matched to a gene: 5. The germline gives CDR1 SNHLY, CDR2 FYNNEI. The CDR3 is 16 amino acids. The CDR3 sequence: CASSDLGQIYNSPLHF. Written as DNA, the CDR3 is TGTGCCAGCAGTGACCTGGGACAGATCTATAATTCACCCCTCCACTTT.

This chain uses TRBV25-1 with TRBJ1-6; 7 bases are a match to TRBD1. The CDR3 has 15 residues. From germline, CDR1 is MGHDK and CDR2 SYGVNS. V shed 2 bases, J shed 10 bases, and the junction held 8 bases outside the gene matches. CDR3 amino acids: CASSETTGTHSPLHF. Here the CDR3 DNA reads TGTGCCAGCAGTGAAACGACAGGGACCCACTCACCCCTCCACTTT.

This rearrangement joins TRBV7-9 to TRBJ2-3, with D possibly being TRBD2 (6 bases). The CDR3 has 16 amino acids. Germline V lookup: CDR1 SEHNR, CDR2 FQNEAQ (reference sequence). Trimming shortened V by 1 base and J by 0 bases, and 11 bases separated the two germline ends. This chain's CDR3 is CASSLGTSTSTDTQYF. The CDR3 coding sequence is TGTGCCAGCAGCTTAGGTACTAGCACGAGCACAGATACGCAGTATTTT. Full variable domain (remainder filled in from reference TRBV7-9 and TRBJ2-3): DTGVSQNPRHKITKRGQNVTFRCDPISEHNRLYWYRQTLGQGPEFLTYFQNEAQLEKSRLLSDRFSAERPKGSFSTLEIQRTEQGDSAMYLCASSLGTSTSTDTQYFGPGTRLTVL.

The rearrangement joins TRBV27 to TRBJ2-3, with 7 bases matching TRBD1. Losses at the gene ends were 4 bases for V and 7 bases for J; bases not matched to a gene: 8. There are 14 residues in the CDR3. Germline values: CDR1 MNHEY, CDR2 SMNVEV (reference sequence). The CDR3 protein is CASSSPGQWNTQYF. The CDR3 DNA is TGTGCCAGCAGTTCTCCGGGACAGTGGAATACGCAGTATTTT.